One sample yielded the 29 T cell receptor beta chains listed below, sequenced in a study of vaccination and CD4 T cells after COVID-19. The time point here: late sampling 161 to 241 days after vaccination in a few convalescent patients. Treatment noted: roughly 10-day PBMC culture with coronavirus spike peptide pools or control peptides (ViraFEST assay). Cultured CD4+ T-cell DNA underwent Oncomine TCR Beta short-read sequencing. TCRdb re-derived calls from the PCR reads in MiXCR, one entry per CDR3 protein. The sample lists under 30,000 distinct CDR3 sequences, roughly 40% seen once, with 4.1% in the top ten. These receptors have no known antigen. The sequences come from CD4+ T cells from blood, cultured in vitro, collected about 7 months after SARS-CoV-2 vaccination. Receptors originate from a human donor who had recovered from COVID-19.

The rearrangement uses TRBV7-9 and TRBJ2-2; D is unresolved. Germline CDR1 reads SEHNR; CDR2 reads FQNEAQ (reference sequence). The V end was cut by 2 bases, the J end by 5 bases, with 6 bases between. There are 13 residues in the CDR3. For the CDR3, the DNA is TGTGCCAGCAGCTTACTAGTTACCGGGGAGCTGTTTTTT. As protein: CASSLLVTGELFF.

DNA for the CDR3: TGTGCCAGTAGTAGTTTTAGCGGGACCTCCTACGAGCAGTACTTC. The encoded protein is CASSSFSGTSYEQYF. The gene calls are TRBV19 and TRBJ2-7, with TRBD2 identical over 8 bases. This CDR3 has 15 residues. The ends lost 4 bases at V and 0 bases at J; junction bases unmatched: 5. The germline V gene has CDR1 LNHDA and CDR2 SQIVND (reference sequence).

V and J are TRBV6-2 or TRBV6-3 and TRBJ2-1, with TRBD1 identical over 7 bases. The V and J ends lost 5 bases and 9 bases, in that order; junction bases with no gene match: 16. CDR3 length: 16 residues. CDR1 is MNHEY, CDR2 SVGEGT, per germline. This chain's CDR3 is CASSRPTRGPWGEQFF. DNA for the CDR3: TGTGCCAGCAGTAGACCTACGAGGGGGCCCTGGGGTGAGCAGTTCTTC.

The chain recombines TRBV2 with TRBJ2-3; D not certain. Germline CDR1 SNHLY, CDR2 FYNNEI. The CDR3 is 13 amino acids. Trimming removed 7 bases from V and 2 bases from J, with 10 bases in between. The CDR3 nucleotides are TGTGCCAGCAACCCTCCCTTCACAGATACGCAGTATTTT. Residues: CASNPPFTDTQYF.

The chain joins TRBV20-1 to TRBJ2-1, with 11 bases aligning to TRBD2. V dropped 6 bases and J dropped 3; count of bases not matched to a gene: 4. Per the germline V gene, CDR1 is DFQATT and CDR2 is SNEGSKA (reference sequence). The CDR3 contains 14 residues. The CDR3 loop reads CSAPGTSGYNEQFF. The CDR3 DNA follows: TGCAGTGCACCTGGGACTAGCGGCTACAATGAGCAGTTCTTC.

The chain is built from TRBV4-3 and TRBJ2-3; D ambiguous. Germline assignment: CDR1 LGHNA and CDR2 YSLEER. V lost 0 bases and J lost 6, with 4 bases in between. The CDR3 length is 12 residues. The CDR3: CASSQDGDTQYF. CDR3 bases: TGCGCCAGCAGCCAAGACGGGGATACGCAGTATTTT.

CDR3 bases: TGCAGTGCTAGTGGTCTGGGGCCCCAAGAGACCCAGTACTTC. Its protein product is CSASGLGPQETQYF. The J gene is TRBJ2-5, the V gene TRBV20-1, with D perhaps TRBD1 (5 bases). V gave up 3 bases and J gave up 1 base, with 12 bases separating them. In germline, CDR1 is DFQATT, CDR2 SNEGSKA (reference sequence). CDR3 length: 14 amino acids.

Here the CDR3 DNA reads TGTGCCACCGCACCAGACAGAAACACTGAAGCTTTCTTT. Its translation is CATAPDRNTEAFF. V gene TRBV2 combines with J gene TRBJ1-1, with D tentatively TRBD1 (5 bases). The germline V and J ends were trimmed by 10 bases and 2 bases, with 14 bases remaining between them. Germline CDR1 is SNHLY and CDR2 is FYNNEI. The CDR3 is 13 residues long.

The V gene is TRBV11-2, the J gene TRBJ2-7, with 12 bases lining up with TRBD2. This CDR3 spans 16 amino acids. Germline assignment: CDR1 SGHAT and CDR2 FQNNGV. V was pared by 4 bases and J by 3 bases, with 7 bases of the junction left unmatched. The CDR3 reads CASSSRTSGVLYEQYF. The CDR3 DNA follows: TGTGCCAGCAGCTCCCGGACTAGCGGGGTACTCTACGAGCAGTACTTC.

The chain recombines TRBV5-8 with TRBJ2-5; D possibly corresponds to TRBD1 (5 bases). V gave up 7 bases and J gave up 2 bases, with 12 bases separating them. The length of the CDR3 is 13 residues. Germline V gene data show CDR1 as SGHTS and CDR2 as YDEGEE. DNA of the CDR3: TGTGCCAGCCGGGCAGGGATGCAAGAGACCCAGTACTTC. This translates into CASRAGMQETQYF. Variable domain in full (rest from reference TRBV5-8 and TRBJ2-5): EAGVTQSPTHLIKTRGQQATLRCSPISGHTSVYWYQQALGLGLQFLLWYDEGEERNRGNFPPRFSGRQFPNYSSELNVNALELEDSALYLCASRAGMQETQYFGPGTRLLVL.

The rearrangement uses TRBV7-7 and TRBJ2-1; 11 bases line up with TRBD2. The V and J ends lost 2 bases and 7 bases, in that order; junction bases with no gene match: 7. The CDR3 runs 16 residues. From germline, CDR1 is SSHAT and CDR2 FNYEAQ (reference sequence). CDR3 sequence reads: CASSLSLTSGKNEQFF. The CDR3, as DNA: TGTGCCAGCAGCTTATCTCTGACTAGCGGGAAGAATGAGCAGTTCTTC.

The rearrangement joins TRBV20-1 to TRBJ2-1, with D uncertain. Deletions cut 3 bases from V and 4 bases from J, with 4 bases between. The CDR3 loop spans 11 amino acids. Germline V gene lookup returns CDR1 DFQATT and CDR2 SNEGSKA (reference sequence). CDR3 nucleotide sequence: TGCAGTGCTAGGACGTACAATGAGCAGTTCTTC. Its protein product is CSARTYNEQFF.

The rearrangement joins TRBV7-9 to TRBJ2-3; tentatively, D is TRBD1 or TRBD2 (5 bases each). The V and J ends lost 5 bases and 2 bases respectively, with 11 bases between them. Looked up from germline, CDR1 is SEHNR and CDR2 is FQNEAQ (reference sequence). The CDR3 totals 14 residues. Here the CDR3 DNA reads TGTGCCAGCAGCATGGGGACCCCCACAGATACGCAGTATTTT. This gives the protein CASSMGTPTDTQYF.

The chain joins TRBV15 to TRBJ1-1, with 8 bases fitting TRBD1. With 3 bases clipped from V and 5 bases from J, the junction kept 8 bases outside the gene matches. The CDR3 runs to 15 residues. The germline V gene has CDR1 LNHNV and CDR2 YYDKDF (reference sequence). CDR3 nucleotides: TGTGCCACCAGCAGCCCCGACAGGGGTGGTACTGAAGCTTTCTTT. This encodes CATSSPDRGGTEAFF.

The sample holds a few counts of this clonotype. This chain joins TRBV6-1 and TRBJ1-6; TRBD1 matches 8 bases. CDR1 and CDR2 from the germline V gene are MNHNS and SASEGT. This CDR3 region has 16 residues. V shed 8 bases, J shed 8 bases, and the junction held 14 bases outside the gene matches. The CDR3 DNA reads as TGTGCCAGCGCAATTAAGCCGGGACAGGCAGATTCACCCCTCCACTTT. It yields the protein CASAIKPGQADSPLHF.

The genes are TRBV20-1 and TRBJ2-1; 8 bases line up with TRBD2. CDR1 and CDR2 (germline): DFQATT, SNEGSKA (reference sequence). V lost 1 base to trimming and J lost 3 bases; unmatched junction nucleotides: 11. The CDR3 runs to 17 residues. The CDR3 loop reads CSARVPAGVKHYNEQFF. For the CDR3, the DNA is TGCAGTGCTAGAGTTCCAGCGGGAGTCAAACACTACAATGAGCAGTTCTTC.

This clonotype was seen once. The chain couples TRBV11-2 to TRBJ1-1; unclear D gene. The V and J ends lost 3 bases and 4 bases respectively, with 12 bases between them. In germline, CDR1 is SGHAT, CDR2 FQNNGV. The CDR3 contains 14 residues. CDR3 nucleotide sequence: TGTGCCAGCAGCTTTGGGGAGGGAGGCACTGAAGCTTTCTTT. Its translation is CASSFGEGGTEAFF.

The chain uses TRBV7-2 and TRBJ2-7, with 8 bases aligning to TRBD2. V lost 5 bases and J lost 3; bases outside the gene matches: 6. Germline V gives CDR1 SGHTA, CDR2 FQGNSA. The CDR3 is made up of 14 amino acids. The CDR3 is CASSTLGGGYEQYF. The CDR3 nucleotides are TGTGCCAGCAGCACCCTCGGGGGGGGCTACGAGCAGTACTTC.

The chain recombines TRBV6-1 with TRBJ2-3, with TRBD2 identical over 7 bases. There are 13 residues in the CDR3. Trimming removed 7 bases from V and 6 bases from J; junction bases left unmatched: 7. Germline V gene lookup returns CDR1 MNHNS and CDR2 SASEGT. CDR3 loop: CASMRLAPDTQYF. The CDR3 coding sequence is TGTGCCAGCATGAGACTAGCCCCCGATACGCAGTATTTT.

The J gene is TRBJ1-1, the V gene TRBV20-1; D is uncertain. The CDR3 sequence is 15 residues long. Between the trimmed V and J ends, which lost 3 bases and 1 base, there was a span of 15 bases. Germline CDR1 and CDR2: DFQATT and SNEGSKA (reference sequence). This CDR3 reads CSASLALIGNTEAFF. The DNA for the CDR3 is TGCAGTGCTAGTTTAGCTTTGATTGGGAACACTGAAGCTTTCTTT.

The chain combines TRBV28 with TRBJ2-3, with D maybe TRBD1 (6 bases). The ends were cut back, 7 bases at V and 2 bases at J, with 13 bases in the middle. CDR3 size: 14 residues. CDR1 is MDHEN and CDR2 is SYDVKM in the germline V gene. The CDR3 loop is CASISTGNTDTQYF. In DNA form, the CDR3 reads TGTGCCAGCATTAGTACAGGGAACACAGATACGCAGTATTTT.

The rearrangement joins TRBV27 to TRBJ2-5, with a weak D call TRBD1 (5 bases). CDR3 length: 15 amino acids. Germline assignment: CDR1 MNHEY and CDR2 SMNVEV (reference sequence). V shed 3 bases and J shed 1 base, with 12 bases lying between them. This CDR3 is CASSLPRQLQETQYF. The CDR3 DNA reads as TGTGCCAGCAGTTTGCCCCGACAGCTCCAAGAGACCCAGTACTTC.

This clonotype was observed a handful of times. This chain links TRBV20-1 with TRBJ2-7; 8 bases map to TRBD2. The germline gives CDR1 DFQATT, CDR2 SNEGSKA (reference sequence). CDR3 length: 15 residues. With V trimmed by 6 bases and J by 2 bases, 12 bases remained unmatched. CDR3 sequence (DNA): TGCAGTGCCCGGGCCCGGGAGGGCCCCCCCTACGAGCAGTACTTC. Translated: CSARAREGPPYEQYF.

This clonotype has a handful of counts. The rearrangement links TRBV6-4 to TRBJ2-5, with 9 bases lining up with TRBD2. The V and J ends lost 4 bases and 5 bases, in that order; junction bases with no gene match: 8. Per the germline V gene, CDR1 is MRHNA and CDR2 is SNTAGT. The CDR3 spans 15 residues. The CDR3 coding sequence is TGTGCCAGCAGTGGATCCGGACTAGCGAGTGAGACCCAGTACTTC. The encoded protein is CASSGSGLASETQYF.

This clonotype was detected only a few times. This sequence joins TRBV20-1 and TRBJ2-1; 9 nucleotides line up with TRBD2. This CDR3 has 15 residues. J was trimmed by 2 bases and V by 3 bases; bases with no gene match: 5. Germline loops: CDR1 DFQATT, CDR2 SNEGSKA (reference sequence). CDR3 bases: TGCAGTGCTAGCTTAGCGGGAGATCCCTACAATGAGCAGTTCTTC. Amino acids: CSASLAGDPYNEQFF.

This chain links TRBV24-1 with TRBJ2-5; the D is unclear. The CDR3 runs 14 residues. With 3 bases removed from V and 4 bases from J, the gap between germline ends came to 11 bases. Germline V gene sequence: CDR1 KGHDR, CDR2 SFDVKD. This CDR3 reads CATSDLVSGETQYF. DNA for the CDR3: TGTGCCACCAGTGATCTAGTGTCAGGAGAGACCCAGTACTTC.

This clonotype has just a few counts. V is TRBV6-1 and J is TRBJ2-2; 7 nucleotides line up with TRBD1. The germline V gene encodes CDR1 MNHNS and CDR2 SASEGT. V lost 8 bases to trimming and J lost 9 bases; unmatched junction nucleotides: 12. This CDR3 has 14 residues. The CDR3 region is CASLETGAYRELFF. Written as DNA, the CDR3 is TGTGCCAGCCTAGAAACAGGGGCGTATAGGGAGCTGTTTTTT.

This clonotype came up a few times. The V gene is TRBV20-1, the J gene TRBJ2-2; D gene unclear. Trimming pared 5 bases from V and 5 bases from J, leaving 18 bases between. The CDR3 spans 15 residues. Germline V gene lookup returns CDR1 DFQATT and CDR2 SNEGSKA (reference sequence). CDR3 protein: CSAPTPSGGTGELFF. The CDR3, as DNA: TGCAGTGCTCCGACACCCTCAGGTGGGACCGGGGAGCTGTTTTTT.

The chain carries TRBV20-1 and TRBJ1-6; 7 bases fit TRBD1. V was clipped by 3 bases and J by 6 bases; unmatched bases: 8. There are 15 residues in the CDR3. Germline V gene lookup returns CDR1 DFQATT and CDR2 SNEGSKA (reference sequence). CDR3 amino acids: CSARPPDRPNSPLHF. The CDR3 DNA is TGCAGTGCTAGGCCCCCGGACAGGCCTAATTCACCCCTCCACTTT.